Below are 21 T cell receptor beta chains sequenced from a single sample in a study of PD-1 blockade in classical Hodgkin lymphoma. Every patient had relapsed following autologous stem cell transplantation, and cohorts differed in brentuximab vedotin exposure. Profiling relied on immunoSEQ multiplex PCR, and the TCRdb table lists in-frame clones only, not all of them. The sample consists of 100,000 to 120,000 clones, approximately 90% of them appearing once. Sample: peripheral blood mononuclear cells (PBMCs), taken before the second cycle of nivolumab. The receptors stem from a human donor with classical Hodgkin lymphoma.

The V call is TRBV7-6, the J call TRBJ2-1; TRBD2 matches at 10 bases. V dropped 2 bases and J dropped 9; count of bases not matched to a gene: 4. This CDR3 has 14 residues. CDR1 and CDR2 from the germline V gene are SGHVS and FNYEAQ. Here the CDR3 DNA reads TGTGCCAGCAGCTTAAGCGGGAGGGTCGGTGAGCAGTTCTTC. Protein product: CASSLSGRVGEQFF.

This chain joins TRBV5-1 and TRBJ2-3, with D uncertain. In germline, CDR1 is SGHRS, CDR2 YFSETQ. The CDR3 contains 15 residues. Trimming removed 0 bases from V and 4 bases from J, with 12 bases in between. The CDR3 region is CASSLEGTGPDTQYF. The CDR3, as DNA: TGCGCCAGCAGCTTGGAAGGTACGGGCCCAGATACGCAGTATTTT.

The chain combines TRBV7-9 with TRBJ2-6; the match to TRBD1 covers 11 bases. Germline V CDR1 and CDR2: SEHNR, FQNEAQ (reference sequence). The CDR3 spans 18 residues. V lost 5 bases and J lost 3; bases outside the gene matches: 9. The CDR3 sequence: CASSTSDRGRDGANVLTF. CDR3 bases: TGTGCCAGCAGCACATCGGACAGGGGGCGCGATGGGGCCAACGTCCTGACTTTC.

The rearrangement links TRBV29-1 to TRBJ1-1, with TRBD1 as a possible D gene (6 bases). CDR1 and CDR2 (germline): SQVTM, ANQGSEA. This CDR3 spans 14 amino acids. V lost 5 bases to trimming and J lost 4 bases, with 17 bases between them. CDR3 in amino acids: CSVLKGGASTEAFF. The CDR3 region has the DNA TGCAGCGTTCTAAAAGGGGGGGCGAGCACTGAAGCTTTCTTT.

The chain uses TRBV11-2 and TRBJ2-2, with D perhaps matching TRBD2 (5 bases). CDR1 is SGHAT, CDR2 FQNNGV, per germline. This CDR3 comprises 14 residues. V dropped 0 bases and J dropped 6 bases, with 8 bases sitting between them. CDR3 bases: TGTGCCAGCAGCTTAGATCAGAGGGCCGGGGAGCTGTTTTTT. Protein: CASSLDQRAGELFF.

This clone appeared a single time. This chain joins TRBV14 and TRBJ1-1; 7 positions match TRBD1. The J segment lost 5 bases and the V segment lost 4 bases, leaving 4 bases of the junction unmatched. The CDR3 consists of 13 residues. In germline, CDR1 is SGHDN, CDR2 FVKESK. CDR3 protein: CASSPPRGTEAFF. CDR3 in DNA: TGTGCCAGCAGCCCGCCCAGGGGGACTGAAGCTTTCTTT. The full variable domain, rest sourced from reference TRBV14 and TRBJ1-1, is EAGVTQFPSHSVIEKGQTVTLRCDPISGHDNLYWYRRVMGKEIKFLLHFVKESKQDESGMPNNRFLAERTGGTYSTLKVQPAELEDSGVYFCASSPPRGTEAFFGQGTRLTVV.

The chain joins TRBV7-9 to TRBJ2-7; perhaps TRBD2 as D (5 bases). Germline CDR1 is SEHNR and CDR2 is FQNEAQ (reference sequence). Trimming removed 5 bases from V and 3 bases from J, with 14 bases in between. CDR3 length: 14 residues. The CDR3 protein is CASSKLGQNYEQYF. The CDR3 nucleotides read TGTGCCAGCAGCAAACTAGGGCAGAACTACGAGCAGTACTTC. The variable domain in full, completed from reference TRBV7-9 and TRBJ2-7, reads DTGVSQNPRHKITKRGQNVTFRCDPISEHNRLYWYRQTLGQGPEFLTYFQNEAQLEKSRLLSDRFSAERPKGSFSTLEIQRTEQGDSAMYLCASSKLGQNYEQYFGPGTRLTVT.

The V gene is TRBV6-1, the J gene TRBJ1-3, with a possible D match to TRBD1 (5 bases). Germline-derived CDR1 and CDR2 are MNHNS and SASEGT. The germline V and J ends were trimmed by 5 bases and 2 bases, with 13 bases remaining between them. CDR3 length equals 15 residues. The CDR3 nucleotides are TGTGCCAGCAGTCGCTTCCAGGGTACTGGAAACACCATATATTTT. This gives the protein CASSRFQGTGNTIYF.

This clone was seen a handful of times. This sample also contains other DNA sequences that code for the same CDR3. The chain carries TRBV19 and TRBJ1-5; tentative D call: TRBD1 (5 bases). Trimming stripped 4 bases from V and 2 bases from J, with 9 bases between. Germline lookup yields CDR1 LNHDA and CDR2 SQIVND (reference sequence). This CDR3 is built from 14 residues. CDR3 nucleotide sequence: TGTGCCAGTAGTAGGGGGTATGGCAATCAGCCCCAGCATTTT. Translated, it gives CASSRGYGNQPQHF. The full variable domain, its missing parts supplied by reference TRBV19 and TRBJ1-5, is DGGITQSPKYLFRKEGQNVTLSCEQNLNHDAMYWYRQDPGQGLRLIYYSQIVNDFQKGDIAEGYSVSREKKESFPLTVTSAQKNPTAFYLCASSRGYGNQPQHFGDGTRLSIL.

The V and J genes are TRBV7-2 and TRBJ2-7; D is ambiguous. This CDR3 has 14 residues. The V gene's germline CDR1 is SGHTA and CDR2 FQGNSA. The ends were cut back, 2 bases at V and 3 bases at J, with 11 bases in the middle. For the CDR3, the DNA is TGTGCCAGCAGCTTATTAGGGCCGGTCTACGAGCAGTACTTC. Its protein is CASSLLGPVYEQYF.

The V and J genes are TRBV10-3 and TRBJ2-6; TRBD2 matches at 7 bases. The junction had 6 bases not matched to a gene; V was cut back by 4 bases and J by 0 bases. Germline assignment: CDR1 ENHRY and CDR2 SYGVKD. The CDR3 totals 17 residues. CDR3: CAISGPSGNSGANVLTF. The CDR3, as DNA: TGTGCCATCAGTGGGCCCAGCGGGAACTCTGGGGCCAACGTCCTGACTTTC.

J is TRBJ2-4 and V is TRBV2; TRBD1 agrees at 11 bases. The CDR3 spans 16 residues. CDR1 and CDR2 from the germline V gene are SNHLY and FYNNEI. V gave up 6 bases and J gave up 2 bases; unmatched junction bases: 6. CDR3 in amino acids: CASSPGTGGTKNIQYF. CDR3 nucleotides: TGTGCCAGCAGCCCGGGGACAGGGGGGACCAAAAACATTCAGTACTTC.

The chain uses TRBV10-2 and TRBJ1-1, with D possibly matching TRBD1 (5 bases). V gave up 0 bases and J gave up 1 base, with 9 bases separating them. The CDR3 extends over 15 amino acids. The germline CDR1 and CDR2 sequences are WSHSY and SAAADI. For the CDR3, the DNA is TGCGCCAGCAGTGAGTCGGGGGTAACGAACACTGAAGCTTTCTTT. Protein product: CASSESGVTNTEAFF.

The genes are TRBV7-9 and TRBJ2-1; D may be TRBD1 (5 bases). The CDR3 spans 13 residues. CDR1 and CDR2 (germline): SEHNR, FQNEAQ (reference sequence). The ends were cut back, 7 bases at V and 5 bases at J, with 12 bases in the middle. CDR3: CASTKGINNEQFF. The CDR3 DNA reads TGTGCCAGCACAAAGGGGATCAACAATGAGCAGTTCTTC.

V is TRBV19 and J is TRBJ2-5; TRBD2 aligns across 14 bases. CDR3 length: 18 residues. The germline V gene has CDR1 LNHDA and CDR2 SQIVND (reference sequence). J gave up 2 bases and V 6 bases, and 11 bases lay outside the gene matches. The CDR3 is CASSEPGLAGVGQETQYF. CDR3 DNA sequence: TGTGCCAGTAGCGAGCCGGGACTAGCGGGAGTGGGGCAAGAGACCCAGTACTTC.

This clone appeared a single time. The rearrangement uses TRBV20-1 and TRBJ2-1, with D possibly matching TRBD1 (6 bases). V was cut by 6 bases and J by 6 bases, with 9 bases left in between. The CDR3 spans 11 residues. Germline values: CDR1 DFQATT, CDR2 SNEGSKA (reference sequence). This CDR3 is CSARQVNEQFF. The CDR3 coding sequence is TGCAGTGCCAGACAGGTCAATGAGCAGTTCTTC.

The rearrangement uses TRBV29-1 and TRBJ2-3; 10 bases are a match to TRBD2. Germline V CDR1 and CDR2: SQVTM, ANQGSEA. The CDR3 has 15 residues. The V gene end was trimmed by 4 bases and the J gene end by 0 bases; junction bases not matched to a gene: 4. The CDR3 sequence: CSVALAGASTDTQYF. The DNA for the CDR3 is TGCAGCGTTGCCCTAGCGGGAGCGAGCACAGATACGCAGTATTTT.

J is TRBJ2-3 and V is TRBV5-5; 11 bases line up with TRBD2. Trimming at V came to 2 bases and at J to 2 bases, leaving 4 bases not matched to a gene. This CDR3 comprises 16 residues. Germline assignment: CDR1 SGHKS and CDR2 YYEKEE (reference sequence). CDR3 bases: TGTGCCAGCAGCTTTGGACTAGCGGGCTTCACAGATACGCAGTATTTT. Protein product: CASSFGLAGFTDTQYF.

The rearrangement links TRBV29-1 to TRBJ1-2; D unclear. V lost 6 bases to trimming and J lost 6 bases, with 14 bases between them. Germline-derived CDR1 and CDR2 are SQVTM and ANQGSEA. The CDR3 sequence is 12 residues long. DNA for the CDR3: TGCAGCGTGGGGATGCAGGAGGATGGCTACACCTTC. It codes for CSVGMQEDGYTF.

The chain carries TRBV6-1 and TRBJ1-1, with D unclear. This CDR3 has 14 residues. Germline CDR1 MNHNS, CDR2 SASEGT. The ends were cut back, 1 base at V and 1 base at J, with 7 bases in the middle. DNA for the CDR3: TGTGCCAGCAGTGAAGTGGGAGGGAACACTGAAGCTTTCTTT. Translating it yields CASSEVGGNTEAFF.

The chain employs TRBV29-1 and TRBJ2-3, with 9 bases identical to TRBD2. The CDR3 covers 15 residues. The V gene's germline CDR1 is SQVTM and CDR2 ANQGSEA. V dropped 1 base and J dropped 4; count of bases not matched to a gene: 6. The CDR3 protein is CSVEATSGLPDTQYF. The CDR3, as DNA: TGCAGCGTTGAAGCAACTAGCGGGCTCCCAGATACGCAGTATTTT.